This T cell receptor beta chain was captured in a study of cytomegalovirus exposure and HLA in healthy donors (dated by TCRdb to the late 2010s). Turning to the overall study: In an earlier analysis of some 550 of the donors, less than 350 Gb of sequence data and roughly 100 million unique TCR beta sequences from about 190 million T cells were reported. An early release that covered around 590 HLA-typed donors contained about 290 gigabases of sequencing data and 80 million or so unique TCR sequences. Of the approximately 400 genotyped donors, 75% to 85% were placed in the genetic ancestry cluster associated with self-reported Caucasian donors. The study aimed to test whether cataloging public T cell receptors could reveal signatures of past pathogen exposure. The study used immunosequencing to profile the T cell repertoires of more than 650 subjects and linked those repertoires to cytomegalovirus serostatus. In addition to the first cohort of about 650 subjects, a separate validation cohort of approximately 130 different subjects was used. High-throughput TCR immunosequencing, statistical association of individual TCRs with disease status, and machine learning were combined to predict cytomegalovirus infection status. A later analysis re-analyzed previously published TCR beta repertoires from 500 to 700 donors and added high-resolution HLA genotyping to study TCR occurrence patterns. The later analysis used no new phenotypic data to find candidate immune exposures, relying instead on TCR beta sequences and their occurrence across donors. An earlier analysis of some 500 of the donors used high-throughput TCR beta sequencing to judge whether each TCR beta V gene segment behaved as functional or pseudogenic. Donor age, sex, ethnicity and CMV serostatus were collected together with the repertoire data. Genome-wide SNP genotypes for about 55% of the roughly 670 donors were used in a later genetic analysis, which treated that subset as a discovery cohort. Every repertoire in the discovery cohort had been generated on one and the same sequencing platform. Class I and class II HLA loci were covered by the typing at four-digit resolution. Typing coverage differed by locus: A, B, C, DRB1 and DQB1 were typed in roughly 629-640 donors, DQA1 in approximately 520, DPA1 in around 580, and DPB1 in 450 to 490. Four or five DR-DQ haplotypes were handled as single units for association and clustering because linkage in the cohort was strong. Across approximately 420 genotyped donors of the cohort, an average of roughly 200,000 unique TCR beta nucleotide sequences per donor were sequenced, and approximately 17% of those sequences were non-productive. Study-wide findings and limitations: According to a later analysis, TCR association rates differed among HLA loci, with DRB1 alleles showing the most associated TCRs and HLA-C alleles showing the fewest. The only immune exposure information available for the cohort was CMV serostatus. A total of 150 or so TCR beta chains were listed by the study as associated with cytomegalovirus. Three of the identified cytomegalovirus-associated TCR beta chains were confirmed in vitro to be specific for cytomegalovirus antigens. The authors suggested that the approach could potentially be extended to other disease states and immunological phenotypes. A cluster of highly shared sequence variants was judged likely to be a technical artifact of the sequencing pipeline. According to a later genetic analysis, donors in an Asian-associated ancestry cluster had fewer N-insertions in productive TCRs than the approximately 700-donor mean. A further reported finding was that TCR beta sequences accurately predicted the HLA-A and HLA-B alleles for most subjects in the first cohort. In a later analysis, several top co-occurrence clusters were reported to appear linked to parvovirus B19, influenza, CMV and Epstein-Barr virus. While some public TCRs were present in many individuals, most TCR sequences turned up only very rarely across donors. Strong co-occurrence of HLA alleles, especially DR and DQ, made assigning TCR associations to individual alleles difficult. Because HLA typing was missing for some donors at each locus, association tests included only the typed subset. The 87-base-pair reads could not distinguish some IMGT-functional V segments, including TRBV6-2 and TRBV6-3, so those segments were excluded. Linkage disequilibrium might explain the correlated functional status among segregating V segments, but an unknown experimental factor could not be ruled out. An earlier analysis of around 600 of the donors showed that most TCR beta V segments appeared in productive rearrangements either about 87% or about 30% of the time, which broadly matched IMGT annotations. Presence/absence analyses assumed roughly uniform sequencing depth across donors, an assumption that may not hold. A later analysis associated 17,000 or so TCR beta sequences with specific HLA alleles at a false discovery rate of 0.05. The cohort was sequenced for TCR beta chains only, and without alpha or paired-chain data the features that could be detected were limited. In a later analysis, HLA-associated TCR beta chains showed more clonal expansion and lower generation probabilities than non-associated chains that were equally common. Because counts were too low, seventeen rarely observed V segments, including chromosome 9 orphons, were excluded from the earlier analysis of some 590 of the donors. The classifier was reported to diagnose cytomegalovirus status with high specificity and sensitivity in both the original and validation cohorts. An association between a missense DCLRE1C variant and V-gene and J-gene trimming of TCR beta chains was found in a later genetic analysis and replicated in an independent cohort. In a later analysis, most CMV-associated TCR beta chains were found to appear HLA-restricted, with HLA associations seemingly driven largely by CMV exposure.

Comments on this clone: Its target antigen remains unknown. No much larger clone exists at a distance of one base, and base qualities are not known.

The method was the immunoSEQ multiplex PCR assay. A mixture of 60 forward primers for TCR Vbeta segments and 13 reverse primers for TCR Jbeta segments was used in the multiplex PCR. The CDR3 region of rearranged TCR beta genes was amplified from genomic DNA with a multiplex PCR assay. The Illumina HiSeq System was used to sequence the amplified TCR beta libraries as 87-base-pair reads. On the study's bioinformatics: A later analysis counted some 74 million unique TCR beta chains across the 550 to 800 repertoires, and some 12 million of these chains were shared by at least two donors. Raw reads were error-corrected and collapsed into unique sequences by a nearest-neighbor algorithm in which closely related sequences were merged to remove PCR and sequencing errors. Alignment of CDR3 sequences to IMGT reference sequences was used to assign V, D and J gene segments. Each retained sequence needed at least a six-nucleotide match to both a V gene segment and a J gene segment. A rearrangement was called productive if the CDR3 had no stop codons and remained in frame with V and J, and every other rearrangement was called non-productive. Following IMGT convention, CDR3 was defined as the stretch from the second conserved V-encoded cysteine up to the conserved J-encoded phenylalanine. The earlier analysis of approximately 500 of the donors excluded sequences that lacked an unambiguous match to a single V gene segment. In an earlier analysis of some 590 of the donors, V segments were called functional above 56.7% productive rearrangements and were called segregating when the between-donor standard deviation exceeded 5%. To diagnose cytomegalovirus status from the catalog of TCR beta chain sequences, a statistical classification framework was built. V and J gene assignment, in a later analysis, came from comparing TCR nucleotide sequences with IMGT/GENE-DB human TR gene sequences. The TCRdist pipeline was used in a later analysis to assign CDR3 sequences and most-parsimonious VDJ recombination scenarios. In a later analysis, every TCR beta chain was defined by the combination of its CDR3 amino acid sequence and its V-gene family, and reads without a unique V-gene family were dropped. To address suspected cross-contamination and a sequencing artifact, a later analysis removed under 600 highly shared, low-generation-probability nucleotide sequences. In a later analysis, a clonal expansion index for each public chain was calculated from normalized within-repertoire ranks of inferred template counts. In a later analysis, generation probabilities were computed using a VDJ recombination model fitted to out-of-frame rearrangements, and the results were checked against IGoR. In a later analysis, TCR-TCR, TCR-HLA and TCR-CMV co-occurrence was scored with hypergeometric tests, and a repertoire-size bias correction was applied to TCR pairs. A later analysis estimated false discovery rates by permuting HLA or CMV assignments 20 times. In a later analysis, co-occurring TCRs were grouped using DBSCAN, and TCRdist sequence similarity was added for clustering within HLA-allele-positive subsets. Repertoires with fewer than 30,000 or more than 120,000 public chains were left out of co-occurrence clustering, as were about 5 repertoires with anomalous nucleotide sharing. Entries here come from immuneACCESS through TCRdb and include only in-frame sequences with V and J called. Some clones fail to appear in such tables; in the studies checked, an unresolved V gene covers under half of the shortfall, and the cause of the remainder is unknown. The V and J calls and the clone size are those of that table, but D and trimming were determined from the DNA. For this sample the table gives approximately 160,000 clones, of which about 75% were detected only once. Roughly 7.3% of the sample lies in the top ten.

Trimming removed 5 bases from V and 4 bases from J; the gene matches leave 5 bases unexplained. The CDR3 sequence holds 14 residues, the cysteine and phenylalanine included. The entry retains the CDR3 DNA only, 42 bases that are in frame from base 1. CDR1 is given as MNHEY and CDR2 as SVGAGI, both from the germline V gene. In total, roughly 670 healthy bone marrow donors made up the cohort. All cohort members were sampled while nominally healthy, although unrecorded immune exposures were likely present. The donor was CMV seropositive and belonged to the group of more than 250 seropositive cohort members. Each donor provided a peripheral blood sample, and peripheral blood mononuclear cells were used for TCR beta sequencing. Genomic DNA was extracted from the blood cell samples with the Qiagen DNeasy Blood Extraction Kit.

The sequence is built from TRBV6-5 and TRBJ2-3; 8 junctional bases match TRBD2. The origin of this receptor is a male donor in good health and CMV-seropositive. The sequenced material came from PBMCs. The sequence in DNA is TGTGCCAGCAGTCTTGGACTAGCCTCAGATACGCAGTATTTT. It codes for CASSLGLASDTQYF.